These 8 T cell receptor beta chains share one sample of origin, sequenced in a study of T cells expressing NK-cell markers. TCRdb reprocessed the 5' RACE reads and stores each CDR3 protein as one record, lacking DNA. Its listing shows 200,000 to 300,000 distinct CDR3 sequences. Sequenced: blood T cells: a sorted CD56 or NKG2C T cell subset, CD4+ or CD8+ T cells, or bulk PBMC T cells (not recorded which). The receptors shown here come from a man younger than 30 in good health.

The chain recombines TRBV11-2 with TRBJ2-2. From germline, CDR1 is SGHAT and CDR2 FQNNGV. This CDR3 has 12 amino acids. The CDR3 reads CASNYIRGELFF.

The chain carries TRBV7-2 and TRBJ2-1; TCRdb outputs TRBD2, but without DNA this stays unchecked. The germline CDR1 and CDR2 sequences are SGHTA and FQGNSA. CDR3 size: 12 residues. The CDR3 reads CASSGPANEQFF. Drawing the rest from reference TRBV7-2 and TRBJ2-1, the complete variable domain is GAGVSQSPSNKVTEKGKDVELRCDPISGHTALYWYRQSLGQGLEFLIYFQGNSAPDKSGLPSDRFSAERTGGSVSTLTIQRTQQEDSAVYLCASSGPANEQFFGPGTRLTVL.

The gene calls are TRBV12-3 or TRBV12-4 and TRBJ1-3. The CDR3 has 14 amino acids. This CDR3 is CATSLSSSGNTIYF.

This chain connects TRBV5-1 to TRBJ2-5; TCRdb lists TRBD1, though no DNA is available to test this call. CDR3 length: 15 amino acids. Germline-derived CDR1 and CDR2 are SGHRS and YFSETQ. This CDR3 reads CASSLLGDYQETQYF.

The V call is TRBV7-9, the J call TRBJ1-4. The CDR3 is 15 amino acids. Looked up from germline, CDR1 is SEHNR and CDR2 is FQNEAQ (reference sequence). CDR3 amino acids: CASSLAGAPNEKLFF.

The chain recombines TRBV7-2 with TRBJ2-7; lacking DNA, the TRBD1 call made by TCRdb goes unchecked. Germline CDR1 reads SGHTA; CDR2 reads FQGNSA. The length of the CDR3 is 13 residues. The chain's CDR3 is CASSRTTYYEQYF.

CDR3 sequence: CAARTGGSYGYTF. The chain links TRBV6-2 or TRBV6-3 to TRBJ1-2; TCRdb calls TRBD1, which cannot be checked without DNA. This CDR3 spans 13 amino acids. Germline CDR1 MNHEY, CDR2 SVGEGT.

CDR3: CASSQHPGLADHEQYF. This sequence joins TRBV12-3 or TRBV12-4 and TRBJ2-7; the TCRdb call, TRBD2, lacks DNA for checking. This CDR3 has 16 amino acids.